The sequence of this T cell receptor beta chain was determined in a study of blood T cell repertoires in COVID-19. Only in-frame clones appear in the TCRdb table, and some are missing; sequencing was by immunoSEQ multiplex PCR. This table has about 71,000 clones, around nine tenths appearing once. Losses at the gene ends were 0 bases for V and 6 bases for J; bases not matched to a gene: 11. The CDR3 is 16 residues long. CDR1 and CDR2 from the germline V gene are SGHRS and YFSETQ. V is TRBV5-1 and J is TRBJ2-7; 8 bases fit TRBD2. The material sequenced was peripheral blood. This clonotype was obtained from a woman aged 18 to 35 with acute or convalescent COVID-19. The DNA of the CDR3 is TGCGCCAGCAGCTTGGCGGGGGGGCAGGGAGAGCGCGAGCAGTACTTC. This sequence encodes CASSLAGGQGEREQYF.